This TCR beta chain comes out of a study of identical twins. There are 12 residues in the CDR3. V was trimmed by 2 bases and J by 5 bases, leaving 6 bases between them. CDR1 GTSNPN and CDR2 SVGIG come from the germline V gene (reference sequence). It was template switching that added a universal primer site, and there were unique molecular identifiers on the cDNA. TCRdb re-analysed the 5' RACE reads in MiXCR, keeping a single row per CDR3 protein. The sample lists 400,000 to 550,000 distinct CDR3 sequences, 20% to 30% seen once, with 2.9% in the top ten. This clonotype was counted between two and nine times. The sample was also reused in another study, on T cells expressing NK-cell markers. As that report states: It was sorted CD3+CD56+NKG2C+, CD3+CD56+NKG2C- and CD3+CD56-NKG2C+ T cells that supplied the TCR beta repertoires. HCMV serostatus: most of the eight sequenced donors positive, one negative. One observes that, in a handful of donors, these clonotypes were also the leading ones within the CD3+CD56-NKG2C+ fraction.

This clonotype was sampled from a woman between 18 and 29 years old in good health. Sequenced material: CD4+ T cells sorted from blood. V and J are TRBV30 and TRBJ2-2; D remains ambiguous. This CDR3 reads CAWSPDTGELFF. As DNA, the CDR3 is TGTGCCTGGAGTCCAGATACCGGGGAGCTGTTTTTT. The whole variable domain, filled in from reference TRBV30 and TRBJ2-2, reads SQTIHQWPATLVQPVGSPLSLECTVEGTSNPNLYWYRQAAGRGLQLLFYSVGIGQISSEVPQNLSASRPQDRQFILSSKKLLLSDSGFYLCAWSPDTGELFFGEGSRLTVL.